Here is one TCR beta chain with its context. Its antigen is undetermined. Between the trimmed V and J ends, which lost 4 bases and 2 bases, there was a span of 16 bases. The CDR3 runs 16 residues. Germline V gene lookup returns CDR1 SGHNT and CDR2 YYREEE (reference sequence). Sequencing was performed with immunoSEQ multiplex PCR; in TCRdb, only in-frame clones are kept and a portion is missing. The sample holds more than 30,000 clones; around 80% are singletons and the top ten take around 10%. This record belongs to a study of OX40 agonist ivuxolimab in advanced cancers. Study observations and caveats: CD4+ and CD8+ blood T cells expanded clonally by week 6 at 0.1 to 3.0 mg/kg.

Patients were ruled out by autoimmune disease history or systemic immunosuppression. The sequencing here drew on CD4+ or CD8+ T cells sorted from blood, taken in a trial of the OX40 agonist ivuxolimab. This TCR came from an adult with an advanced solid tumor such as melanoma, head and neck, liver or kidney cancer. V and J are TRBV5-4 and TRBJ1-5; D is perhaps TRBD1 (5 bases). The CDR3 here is CASSLSGLVGNQPQHF. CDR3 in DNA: TGTGCCAGCAGCCTATCGGGGCTGGTCGGCAATCAGCCCCAGCATTTT.